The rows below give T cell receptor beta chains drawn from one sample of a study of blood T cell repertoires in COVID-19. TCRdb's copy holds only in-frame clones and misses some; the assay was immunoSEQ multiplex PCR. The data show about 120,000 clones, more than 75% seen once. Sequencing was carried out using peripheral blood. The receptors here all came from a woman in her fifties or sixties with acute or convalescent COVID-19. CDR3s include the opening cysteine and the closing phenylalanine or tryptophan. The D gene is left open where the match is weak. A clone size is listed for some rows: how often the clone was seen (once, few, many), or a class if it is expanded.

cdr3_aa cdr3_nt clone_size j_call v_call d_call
CASSPGLYTDTQYF TGTGCCAGCAGCCCCGGACTTTACACAGATACGCAGTATTTT - TRBJ2-3 TRBV6-5 -
CASSNRVGYEQYF TGTGCCAGCTCAAACAGGGTCGGCTACGAGCAGTACTTC - TRBJ2-7 TRBV11-2 -
CASSLEASGRHSGEQFF TGTGCCAGCAGCTTGGAGGCTAGCGGGAGACATTCGGGTGAGCAGTTCTTC - TRBJ2-1 TRBV5-6 TRBD2
CASSMGQVYNEQFF TGTGCCAGTAGTATGGGGCAGGTCTACAATGAGCAGTTCTTC - TRBJ2-1 TRBV19 -
CASSDGQGRVKQYF TGTGCCAGCAGCGACGGACAGGGTAGGGTGAAGCAGTACTTC - TRBJ2-7 TRBV7-2 TRBD1
CASSFYMDTEAFF TGTGCCAGCAGTTTTTACATGGACACTGAAGCTTTCTTT - TRBJ1-1 TRBV12-3/TRBV12-4 -
CASSSTRRGIADTQYF TGTGCCAGCAGCTCCACTCGGCGGGGCATTGCAGATACGCAGTATTTT - TRBJ2-3 TRBV25-1 -
CAISSTPGTSSTYEQYF TGTGCCATCAGCAGTACCCCCGGGACTAGCTCCACCTACGAGCAGTACTTC - TRBJ2-7 TRBV10-3 TRBD2
CAIPGGISYNEQFF TGTGCCATCCCGGGGGGTATCTCCTACAATGAGCAGTTCTTC - TRBJ2-1 TRBV7-9 TRBD2
CASSSGQVPANYGYTF TGTGCCAGCAGCTCCGGACAGGTCCCAGCTAACTATGGCTACACCTTC - TRBJ1-2 TRBV5-4 TRBD1
CASSYGRYGYTF TGTGCCAGCAGCTACGGGAGGTATGGCTACACCTTC - TRBJ1-2 TRBV21-1 -
CASSYIGYTGELFF TGTGCCAGCAGTTATATCGGGTACACCGGGGAGCTGTTTTTT - TRBJ2-2 TRBV6-6 -
CASSPRGGGQGDTQYF TGTGCCAGCAGCCCAAGGGGCGGGGGTCAGGGAGATACGCAGTATTTT - TRBJ2-3 TRBV11-3 TRBD2
CASTQGARGGTIYF TGTGCCAGCACCCAGGGGGCACGCGGAGGCACCATATATTTT - TRBJ1-3 TRBV6-5 TRBD1
CASSYLTPGQGNGYTF TGTGCCAGCAGTTACCTAACCCCGGGACAGGGGAATGGCTACACCTTC few TRBJ1-2 TRBV6-6 TRBD1
CASSLGQGETQYF TGTGCCAGCAGCTTAGGTCAGGGCGAGACCCAGTACTTC - TRBJ2-5 TRBV7-2 -
CASSLKLTSYEQYF TGTGCCAGCAGCTTAAAGCTGACTTCGTACGAGCAGTACTTC - TRBJ2-7 TRBV7-2 -
CASSLGGGAWETQYF TGTGCCAGCAGTTTAGGAGGGGGCGCGTGGGAGACCCAGTACTTC - TRBJ2-5 TRBV28 -
CASTVGQGGGEAFF TGTGCCAGCACCGTGGGACAGGGAGGAGGTGAAGCTTTCTTT - TRBJ1-1 TRBV6-5 TRBD1
CASQDASVLNTEAFF TGTGCCAGTCAGGATGCTTCCGTCCTGAACACTGAAGCTTTCTTT - TRBJ1-1 TRBV19 -
CSASSLRTSGRAGFYNEQFF TGCAGTGCTAGTAGCCTTAGGACTAGCGGGAGGGCCGGGTTTTACAATGAGCAGTTCTTC - TRBJ2-1 TRBV20-1 TRBD2
CASMVGGAFYNEQFF TGTGCCAGCATGGTCGGAGGTGCCTTCTACAATGAGCAGTTCTTC - TRBJ2-1 TRBV2 -
CASSPVDRGSSPLHF TGTGCCAGCAGTCCGGTGGACAGGGGATCTTCACCCCTCCACTTT - TRBJ1-6 TRBV6-5 TRBD1